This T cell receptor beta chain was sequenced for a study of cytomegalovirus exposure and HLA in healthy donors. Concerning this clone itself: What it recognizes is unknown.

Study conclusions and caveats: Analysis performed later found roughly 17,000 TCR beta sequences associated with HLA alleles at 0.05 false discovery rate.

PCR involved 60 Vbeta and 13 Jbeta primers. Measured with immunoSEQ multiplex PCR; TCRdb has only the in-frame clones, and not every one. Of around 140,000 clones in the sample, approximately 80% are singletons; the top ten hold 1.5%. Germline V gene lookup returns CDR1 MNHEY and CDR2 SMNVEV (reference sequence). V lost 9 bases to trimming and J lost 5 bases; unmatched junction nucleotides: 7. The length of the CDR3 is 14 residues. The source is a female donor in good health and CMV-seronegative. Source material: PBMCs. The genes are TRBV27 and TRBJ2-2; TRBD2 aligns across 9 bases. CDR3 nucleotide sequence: TGTGCCAGTACTAGCGGGTTAGGGACCGGGGAGCTGTTTTTT. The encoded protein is CASTSGLGTGELFF.